The TCR beta chain under discussion was sequenced for a study of long-term antiretroviral therapy in people with HIV. Study information: The earliest samples predate the 2015 immediate-ART recommendation by about a decade.

V was clipped by 0 bases and J by 1 base, with 14 bases between them. The CDR3 loop spans 17 amino acids. Germline V gene data show CDR1 as SGHRS and CDR2 as YFSETQ. With respect to this clone: Its antigen remains unknown.

A v3.0 immunoSEQ assay was performed at survey level. Sequencing used immunoSEQ multiplex PCR; TCRdb keeps in-frame clones, though not all of them. The sample carries tens of thousands of clones, roughly 80% recorded once. The study, taken as a whole, reports: With ART, diversity went up but was still lower than in transplant donor controls. Among HIV repertoires, CDR3 length ranges were narrower than those of controls.

Sequenced material: unsorted PBMCs, taken 1.6 years after starting antiretroviral therapy. The V and J genes are TRBV5-1 and TRBJ2-1; tentatively, D is TRBD1 (5 bases). The clonotype comes from a middle-aged man with HIV. This chain's CDR3 is CASSLDSGSISYNEQFF. The CDR3, as DNA: TGCGCCAGCAGCTTGGATTCAGGGTCGATTTCCTACAATGAGCAGTTCTTC.